One and the same sample provided the 5 T cell receptor beta chains below, sequenced in a study of T-cell memory formation after mild COVID-19. TCRdb reprocessed the 5' RACE reads with MiXCR, giving one entry per CDR3 protein. The data show fewer than 450,000 distinct CDR3 sequences, less than 25% seen once. Sequencing used PBMCs or a T cell subset sorted from them (not recorded which). These receptors all stem from an adult woman who had mild COVID-19 (a few samples of this study predate the infection). Cell type and time point are not known.

The gene calls are TRBV5-1 and TRBJ1-1; tentative D call: TRBD1 (5 bases). The V end lost 3 bases, the J end lost 5 bases, and 11 bases lay between the germline ends. Germline CDR1 and CDR2: SGHRS and YFSETQ. The CDR3 has 13 amino acids. The DNA for the CDR3 is TGCGCCAGCAGCTGGGGGTCTCTTACTGAAGCTTTCTTT. Its protein is CASSWGSLTEAFF.

The chain carries TRBV12-3 or TRBV12-4 and TRBJ1-1; unclear D gene. The CDR3 sequence is 12 residues long. V was pared by 3 bases and J by 6 bases, with 8 bases between. CDR3 sequence: CASSFTRAEAFF. The CDR3, as DNA: TGTGCCAGCAGTTTTACTAGAGCTGAAGCTTTCTTT.

This chain connects TRBV20-1 to TRBJ2-7; D remains ambiguous. The CDR3 consists of 13 residues. Germline-derived CDR1 and CDR2 are DFQATT and SNEGSKA (reference sequence). The V and J ends lost 0 bases and 0 bases respectively, with 6 bases between them. CDR3 sequence (DNA): TGCAGTGCTAGAGATGAGGCCTCCTACGAGCAGTACTTC. This codes for CSARDEASYEQYF.

This clonotype was recorded once. CDR3 in amino acids: CASSQSRWEGEFF. DNA of the CDR3: TGTGCCAGCAGCCAATCCAGGTGGGAGGGGGAGTTCTTC. The chain recombines TRBV14 with TRBJ2-1, with a tentative D call TRBD2 (7 bases). Germline V lookup: CDR1 SGHDN, CDR2 FVKESK. The V and J ends lost 2 bases and 14 bases respectively, with 16 bases between them. The CDR3 consists of 13 residues.

This rearrangement joins TRBV5-1 to TRBJ2-5, with a tentative D call TRBD2 (6 bases). Trimming shortened V by 5 bases and J by 4 bases, and 15 bases separated the two germline ends. The germline CDR1 and CDR2 sequences are SGHRS and YFSETQ. CDR3 length equals 14 residues. The CDR3 sequence: CASRKVLGGETQYF. CDR3 sequence (DNA): TGCGCCAGCAGAAAGGTTTTGGGAGGAGAGACCCAGTACTTC.